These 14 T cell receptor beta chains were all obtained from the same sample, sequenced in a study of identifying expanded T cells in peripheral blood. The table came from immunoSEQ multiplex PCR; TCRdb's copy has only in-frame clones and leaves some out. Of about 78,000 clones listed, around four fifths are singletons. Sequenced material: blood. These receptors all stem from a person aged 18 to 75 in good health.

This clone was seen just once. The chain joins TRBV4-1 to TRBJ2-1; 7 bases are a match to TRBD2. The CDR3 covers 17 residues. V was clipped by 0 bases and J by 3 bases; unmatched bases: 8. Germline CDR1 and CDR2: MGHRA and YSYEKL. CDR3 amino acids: CASSQEVASGLYNEQFF. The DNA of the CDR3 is TGCGCCAGCAGCCAAGAGGTGGCTAGCGGCCTCTACAATGAGCAGTTCTTC.

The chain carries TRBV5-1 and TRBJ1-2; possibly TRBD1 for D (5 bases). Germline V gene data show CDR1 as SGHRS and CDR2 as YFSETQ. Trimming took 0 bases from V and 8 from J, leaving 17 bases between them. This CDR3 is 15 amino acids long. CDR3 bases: TGCGCCAGCAGCTTGGGGGGCAACCCGGGCGTCGGCTACACCTTC. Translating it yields CASSLGGNPGVGYTF.

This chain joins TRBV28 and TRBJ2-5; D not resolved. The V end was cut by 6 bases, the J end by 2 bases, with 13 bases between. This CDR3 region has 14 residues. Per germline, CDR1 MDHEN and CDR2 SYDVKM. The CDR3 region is CASSPPVVQETQYF. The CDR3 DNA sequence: TGTGCCAGCAGCCCTCCGGTAGTACAAGAGACCCAGTACTTC.

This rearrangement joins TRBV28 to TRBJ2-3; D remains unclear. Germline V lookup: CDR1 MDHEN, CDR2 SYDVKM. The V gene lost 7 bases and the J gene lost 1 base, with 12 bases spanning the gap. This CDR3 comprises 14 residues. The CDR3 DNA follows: TGTGCCAGCATCCCCTCGCCGGGCACAGATACGCAGTATTTT. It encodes CASIPSPGTDTQYF.

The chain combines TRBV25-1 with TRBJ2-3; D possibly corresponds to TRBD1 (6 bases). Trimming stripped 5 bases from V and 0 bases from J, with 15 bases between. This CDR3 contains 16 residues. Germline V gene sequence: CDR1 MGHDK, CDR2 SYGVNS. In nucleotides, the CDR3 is TGTGCCAGCAGTAAAGGCAGGGGCTCTAGCACAGATACGCAGTATTTT. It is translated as CASSKGRGSSTDTQYF.

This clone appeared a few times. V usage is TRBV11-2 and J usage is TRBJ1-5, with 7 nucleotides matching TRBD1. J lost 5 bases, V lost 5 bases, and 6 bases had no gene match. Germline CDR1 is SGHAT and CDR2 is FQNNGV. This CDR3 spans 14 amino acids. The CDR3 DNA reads TGTGCCAGCAGCCCCCGGGACAGCTATCAGCCCCAGCATTTT. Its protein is CASSPRDSYQPQHF.

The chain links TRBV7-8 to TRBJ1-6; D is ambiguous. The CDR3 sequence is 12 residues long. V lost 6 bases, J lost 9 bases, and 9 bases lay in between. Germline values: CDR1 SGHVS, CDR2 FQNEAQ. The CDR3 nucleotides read TGTGCCAGCAGGGAAGTTGGTTCACCCCTCCACTTT. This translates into CASREVGSPLHF. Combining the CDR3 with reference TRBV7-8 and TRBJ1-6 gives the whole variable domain GAGVSQSPRYKVAKRGQDVALRCDPISGHVSLFWYQQALGQGPEFLTYFQNEAQLDKSGLPSDRFFAERPEGSVSTLKIQRTQQEDSAVYLCASREVGSPLHFGNGTRLTVT.

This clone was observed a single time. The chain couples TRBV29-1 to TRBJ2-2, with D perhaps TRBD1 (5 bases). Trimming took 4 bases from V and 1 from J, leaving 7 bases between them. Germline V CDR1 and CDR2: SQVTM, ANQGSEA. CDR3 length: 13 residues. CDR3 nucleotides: TGCAGCGTTGTTAGGGGGAACACCGGGGAGCTGTTTTTT. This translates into CSVVRGNTGELFF.

The CDR3 protein is CASSPKRELRGETQYF. The CDR3 DNA reads TGTGCCAGCTCACCCAAGCGGGAGTTGAGAGGGGAGACCCAGTACTTC. V gene TRBV18 combines with J gene TRBJ2-5; TRBD2 agrees at 8 bases. V lost 3 bases to trimming and J lost 5 bases; unmatched junction nucleotides: 11. This CDR3 is 16 amino acids long. From germline, CDR1 is KGHSH and CDR2 LQKENI.

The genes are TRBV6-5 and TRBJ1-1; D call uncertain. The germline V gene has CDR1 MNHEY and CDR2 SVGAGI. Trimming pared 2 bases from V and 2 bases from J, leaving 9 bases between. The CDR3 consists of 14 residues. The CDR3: CASSYTSLNTEAFF. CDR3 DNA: TGTGCCAGCAGTTACACCAGCTTAAACACTGAAGCTTTCTTT.

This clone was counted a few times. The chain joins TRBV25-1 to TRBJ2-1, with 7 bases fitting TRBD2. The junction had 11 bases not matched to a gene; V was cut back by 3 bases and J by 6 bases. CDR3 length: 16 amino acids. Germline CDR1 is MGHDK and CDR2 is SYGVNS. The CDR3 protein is CASSEPGGLWGNEQFF. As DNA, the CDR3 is TGTGCCAGCAGTGAGCCGGGGGGACTATGGGGCAATGAGCAGTTCTTC.

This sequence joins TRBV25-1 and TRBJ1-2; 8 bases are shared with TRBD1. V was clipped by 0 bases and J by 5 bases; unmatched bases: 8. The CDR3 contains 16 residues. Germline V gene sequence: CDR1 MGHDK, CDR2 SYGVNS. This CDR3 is CASSEYAGQEIYGYTF. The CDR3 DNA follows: TGTGCCAGCAGTGAATACGCGGGACAGGAGATTTATGGCTACACCTTC.

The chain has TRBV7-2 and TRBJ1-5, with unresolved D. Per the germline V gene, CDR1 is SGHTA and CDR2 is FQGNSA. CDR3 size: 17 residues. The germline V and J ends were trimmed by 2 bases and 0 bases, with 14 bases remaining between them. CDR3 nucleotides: TGTGCCAGCAGCTTACGGTCGGGTTGGGATAGCAATCAGCCCCAGCATTTT. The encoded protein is CASSLRSGWDSNQPQHF.

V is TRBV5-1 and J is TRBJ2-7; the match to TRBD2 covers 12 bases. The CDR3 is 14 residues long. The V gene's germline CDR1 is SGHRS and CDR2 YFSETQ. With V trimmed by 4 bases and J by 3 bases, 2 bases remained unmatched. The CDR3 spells CASSATSGSYEQYF. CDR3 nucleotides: TGCGCCAGCAGCGCGACTAGCGGGAGCTACGAGCAGTACTTC.